This T cell receptor beta chain originates from a study of OX40 agonist ivuxolimab in advanced cancers. Study-level information: Patients' therapy was ivuxolimab, an antibody that acts as an agonist of OX40 (CD134). Enrollees could have had prior anti-PD-1, anti-PD-L1 or anti-CTLA-4 therapy, which more than 30% had received. Whole-study results and caveats: Expanded clones were, on average, more numerous in CD8+ T cells than in CD4+.

Germline CDR1 is SGDLS and CDR2 is YYNGEE. V lost 4 bases and J lost 4, with 11 bases in between. The CDR3 is made up of 13 amino acids. Profiling relied on immunoSEQ multiplex PCR, and the TCRdb table lists in-frame clones only, not all of them. The repertoire holds about 69,000 clones, with approximately 86% as singletons. This clone was found a few times. The antigen remains undetermined. Patients were excluded for autoimmune disease history or systemic immunosuppression. This TCR came from an adult with an advanced solid tumor such as melanoma, head and neck, liver or kidney cancer. The source material was CD4+ or CD8+ T cells sorted from blood, sampled in a trial of the OX40 agonist ivuxolimab. This rearrangement joins TRBV9 to TRBJ1-2; D is perhaps TRBD1 (6 bases). The CDR3 bases are TGTGCCAGCAGCCGGGGGGACACCTATGGCTACACCTTC. It codes for CASSRGDTYGYTF. The entire variable domain, with the rest obtained from reference TRBV9 and TRBJ1-2, is as follows: DSGVTQTPKHLITATGQRVTLRCSPRSGDLSVYWYQQSLDQGLQFLIQYYNGEERAKGNILERFSAQQFPDLHSELNLSSLELGDSALYFCASSRGDTYGYTFGSGTRLTVV.